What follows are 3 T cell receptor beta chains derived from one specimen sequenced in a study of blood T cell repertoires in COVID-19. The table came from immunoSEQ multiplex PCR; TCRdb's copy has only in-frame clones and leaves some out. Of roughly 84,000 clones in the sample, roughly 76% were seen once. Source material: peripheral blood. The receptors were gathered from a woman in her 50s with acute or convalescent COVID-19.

In DNA form, the CDR3 reads TGTGCCAGCAGTGAAGACGTCCTAGGTTGGGAGACCCAGTACTTC. Protein product: CASSEDVLGWETQYF. The genes are TRBV6-1 and TRBJ2-5; no clear D gene. The CDR3 totals 15 residues. Germline V gene data show CDR1 as MNHNS and CDR2 as SASEGT. V dropped 1 base and J dropped 5 bases, with 14 bases sitting between them.

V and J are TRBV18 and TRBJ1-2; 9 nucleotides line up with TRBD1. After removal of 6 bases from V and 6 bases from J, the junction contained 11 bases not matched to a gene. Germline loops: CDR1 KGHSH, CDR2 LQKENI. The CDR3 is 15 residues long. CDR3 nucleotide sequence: TGTGCCAGCTCGCCCCCAGGGACAGGGAGGGATGGCTACACCTTC. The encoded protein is CASSPPGTGRDGYTF.

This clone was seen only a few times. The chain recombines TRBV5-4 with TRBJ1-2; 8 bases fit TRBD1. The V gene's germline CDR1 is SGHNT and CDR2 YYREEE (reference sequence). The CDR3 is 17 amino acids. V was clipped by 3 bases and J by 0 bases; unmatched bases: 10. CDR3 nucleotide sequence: TGTGCCAGCAGCTCAGGACTCGACAGGGGAACTAACTATGGCTACACCTTC. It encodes CASSSGLDRGTNYGYTF.